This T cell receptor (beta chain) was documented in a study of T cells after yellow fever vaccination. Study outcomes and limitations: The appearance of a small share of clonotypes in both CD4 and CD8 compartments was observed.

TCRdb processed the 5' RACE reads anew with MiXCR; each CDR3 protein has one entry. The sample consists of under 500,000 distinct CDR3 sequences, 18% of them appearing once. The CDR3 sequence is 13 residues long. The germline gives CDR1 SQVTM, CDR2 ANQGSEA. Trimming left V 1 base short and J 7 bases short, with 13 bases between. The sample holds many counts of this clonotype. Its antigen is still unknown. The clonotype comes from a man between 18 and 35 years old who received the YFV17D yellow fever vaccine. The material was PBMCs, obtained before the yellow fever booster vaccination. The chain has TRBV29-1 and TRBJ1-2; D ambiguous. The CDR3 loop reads CSVEVDTFRGYTF. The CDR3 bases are TGCAGCGTTGAAGTTGACACTTTCCGTGGCTACACCTTC.